Here is one T cell receptor beta chain with its context. A primer in the constant region served to generate TCR beta cDNA from 450 to 650 ng of total RNA. Researchers made the TCR beta libraries by running three nested multiplex PCR rounds with slightly modified ARM-PCR. Primers for the first two PCR rounds were TRBV1-TRBV30 forward primers and a C-beta reverse primer (about 11 cycles per round). TCRdb independently ran MiXCR on the multiplex PCR reads; one entry per CDR3 protein. The sample gives around 330,000 distinct CDR3 sequences, 50% to 70% of which show up once; approximately 9% is in the top ten. Unsorted whole blood served as the source of blood RNA, and germline DNA was extracted as well. This entry is derived from a study of tumor-infiltrating lymphocytes in primary liver carcinoma. Turning to the study itself: Samples had roughly 3.5 to 7.5 million productive TCRbeta reads, comparable between tissue types.

The CDR3 runs to 15 residues. CDR1 and CDR2 (germline): GTSNPN, SVGIG (reference sequence). V lost 3 bases and J lost 4, with 18 bases in between. This clonotype originated in a middle-aged man with primary liver carcinoma and hepatitis B virus infection. V is TRBV30 and J is TRBJ1-1; TRBD1 is a possible D gene (6 bases). Sequencing was carried out using peripheral blood. The CDR3 region is CAWRNDGTRTTEAFF. As DNA, the CDR3 is TGTGCCTGGAGGAACGACGGGACAAGGACCACTGAAGCTTTCTTT.